This record covers a single T cell receptor beta chain. Germline V CDR1 and CDR2: SGHTS, YDEGEE. After removal of 5 bases from V and 5 bases from J, the junction contained 11 bases not matched to a gene. This CDR3 has 17 amino acids. This specimen belongs to a study of blood T cell repertoires in COVID-19. Across the study: Specimens from acute and convalescent COVID-19 originated in the United States, Italy and Spain. Nucleic acid was either cDNA or gDNA, and it came from T cells, B-cell-depleted T cells, or PBMCs.

Enrollment of patients from Seattle took place during active infection, with longitudinal follow-up. Per the original data handling: It was from reference gene primer amplification that nucleated cell counts were estimated. Profiling relied on immunoSEQ multiplex PCR, and the TCRdb table lists in-frame clones only, not all of them. That table is the source of V, J and clone size, and D and trimming were worked out from the DNA. This sample has hundreds of thousands of clones, with about 90% found just once. The V gene is TRBV5-8, the J gene TRBJ2-6, with TRBD1 identical over 9 bases. The receptor was derived from a woman younger than 45 with COVID-19, enrolled during active disease. Sequencing was carried out using peripheral blood. CDR3 sequence: CASSRTGVATWANVLTF. The CDR3 nucleotides are TGTGCCAGCAGTCGGACAGGGGTGGCTACTTGGGCCAACGTCCTGACTTTC.